This TCR beta chain was identified during a study of cytomegalovirus exposure and HLA in healthy donors. Study-wide findings and caveats: Being indistinguishable, some V segments were excluded, TRBV6-2 and TRBV6-3 among them. Immune exposure information available was restricted to CMV serostatus.

Comment on this clone: Its antigen is as yet unknown.

PCR involved 60 Vbeta and 13 Jbeta primers. Profiling relied on immunoSEQ multiplex PCR, and the TCRdb table lists in-frame clones only, not all of them. This sample yields about 180,000 clones, of which roughly 80% are seen a single time; more than 5.5% belongs to the top ten. Nominally healthy donors were sampled, though unrecorded immune exposures were likely. CDR3 length: 15 residues. Germline trimming cut 6 bases from V and 8 bases from J; bases unmatched to any gene: 11. Looked up from germline, CDR1 is MNHEY and CDR2 is SVGAGI. This clonotype was sampled from a man aged 35 to 55 in good health and CMV-seronegative. The sequenced sample was PBMCs. The chain uses TRBV6-5 and TRBJ1-4; the match to TRBD1 covers 8 bases. For the CDR3, the DNA is TGTGCCAGCAGCCAAGGACAGGGTTCAGGGGAAAAACTGTTTTTT. This translates into CASSQGQGSGEKLFF.